This record covers a single TCR beta chain. The sample holds many counts of this clonotype. The antigen it binds to is not known. No base quality values were provided; no much bigger clone lies one nucleotide off. Library preparation used 5' RACE. Instrument on record: NextSeq 500. To allow correction of PCR and sequencing errors, the TCR library protocol tagged every TCR cDNA molecule with a unique molecular identifier. From the authors' description of their analysis: Decombinator tools were used for TCR identification, UMI-based error correction and CDR3 extraction. Expanded TCRs were defined as those above a frequency of 2 per 1,000, corresponding to the top 1% of the tumor frequency distribution. Expanded tumor TCRs were classed as regional if statistically deemed absent (corrected P<0.05) from at least one tumor region, otherwise ubiquitous. Renyi diversity was calculated using the R vegan package after each repertoire was subsampled 100 times to 5,000 TCRs. CDR3 similarity networks were built from amino acid triplet string-kernel similarity, with CDR3s being connected when pairwise similarity was above 0.82. TCRdb applied fastp at Q25 and MiXCR to the public reads, then kept only in-frame beta chains. Rows with one shared CDR3 protein collapse into an entry with the most common genes and DNA. TCRdb, not the authors, supplied the V and J calls. For this sample the table gives roughly 20,000 distinct CDR3 sequences, of which 2.8% were detected only once. The ten top clones hold approximately 7.7% of the sample.

The intended sense of this specimen's time point label: sample taken at primary tumor resection. Donors were some 70 patients with early-stage, untreated non-small cell lung cancer from the lung TRACERx cohort. For TCR sequencing, whole RNA was extracted from tumor and nontumor lung tissue, or from cryopreserved PBMC samples, and no cell sorting was done. A patient was chosen for TCR sequencing only when enough RNA was available from at least two tumor regions. Tumor and adjacent nontumor lung specimens were reviewed by a lung pathologist before selection. From V the trimming removes 3 bases and from J it removes 3 bases, while the gene matches leave 3 bases of the junction unaccounted for. CDR1 is given as SGHRS and CDR2 as YFSETQ, both from the germline V gene. Reading from cysteine to phenylalanine, the CDR3 counts 13 amino acids. The sequence is cut down to CDR3 DNA, 39 bases in frame from base 1.

The source of the sample is a study of spatial heterogeneity in lung cancer (dated by TCRdb to the late 2010s). Regarding the study in general: More beta-chain than alpha-chain transcripts were consistently detected, likely reflecting higher beta-chain transcript abundance. In tumor regions, TCR transcript counts showed a strong correlation with a T cell transcriptional module score from matched bulk RNA-seq. In the raw uncorrected reads, each unique combination of TCR and UMI appeared more than ten times on average. TCR alpha and beta repertoires were quantitatively compared across multiple tumor regions, matched nontumor lung and blood in non-small cell lung cancer. TCR repertoire features were related to nonsynonymous mutation counts determined by whole-exome sequencing of tumor tissue. Both alpha and beta chains were TCR-sequenced in around 230 tumor regions, under 80 matched nontumor lung samples and some 56 PBMC samples obtained at surgery.

Overall study outcomes, separate from this receptor: TCR-seq was estimated to cover only roughly 7% of tumor T cells for alpha chains and approximately 13% for beta chains. The number of expanded intratumoral alpha and beta TCRs correlated with the tumor nonsynonymous mutation count. Confirming at a functional level the hypothesis that regional TCRs recognize regional mutations was considered to require additional single-cell paired TCR alpha and beta sequencing. Counts of ubiquitous and regional expanded TCRs were found to correlate with counts of ubiquitous and regional nonsynonymous mutations, respectively.

The TCR originated in a male donor with early-stage non-small cell lung cancer. This sample comprised lung tumor tissue, obtained at surgery. Here the chain combines TRBV5-1 and TRBJ2-7, and 7 junction bases match TRBD1. CDR3 protein: CASSWGQNYEQYF. The DNA sequence follows: TGCGCCAGCAGCTGGGGACAGAACTACGAGCAGTACTTC.